Presented here are 27 T cell receptor beta chains from one specimen sequenced in a study of control samples from healthy donors and cancer patients. Data came from immunoSEQ multiplex PCR; TCRdb stores just in-frame clones and leaves some out. Of hundreds of thousands of clones detected, 90% appear once; the ten largest clones hold 5% to 8%. Sequencing used PBMCs. All receptors come from a man aged 35-49 years with head and neck cancer.

The chain carries TRBV2 and TRBJ1-3; no firm D call. V was shortened by 4 bases and J by 0 bases, with 7 bases between the two germline ends. The V gene's germline CDR1 is SNHLY and CDR2 FYNNEI. The CDR3 runs 14 residues. Written as DNA, the CDR3 is TGTGCCAGCAGTGTAGGCACCTCTGGAAACACCATATATTTT. It yields the protein CASSVGTSGNTIYF.

The gene calls are TRBV9 and TRBJ2-3; D gene ambiguous. The V gene lost 0 bases and the J gene lost 9 bases, with 11 bases spanning the gap. Germline lookup yields CDR1 SGDLS and CDR2 YYNGEE. CDR3 length: 13 residues. The CDR3 DNA is TGTGCCAGCAGCGTAGAAGGTATTGAGACGCAGTATTTT. Translation gives CASSVEGIETQYF.

This chain uses TRBV3-1 (or the pseudogene TRBV3-2) with TRBJ2-1, with 12 bases matching TRBD2. There are 16 residues in the CDR3. Germline V gene data show CDR1 as LGHDT and CDR2 as YNNKEL (reference sequence). V was pared by 3 bases and J by 4 bases, with 4 bases of the junction left unmatched. The CDR3: CASSHTSGRRYNEQFF. The CDR3 region has the DNA TGTGCCAGCAGCCACACTAGCGGGAGGCGGTACAATGAGCAGTTCTTC.

The chain carries TRBV4-3 and TRBJ1-1; D gene unclear. CDR1 is LGHNA, CDR2 YSLEER, per germline. The V end was cut by 1 base, the J end by 7 bases, with 16 bases between. This CDR3 comprises 15 residues. The CDR3 bases are TGCGCCAGCAGCCAAGCTCAACGAGGGAGAAGTGAAGCTTTCTTT. Its translation is CASSQAQRGRSEAFF.

This chain links TRBV3-1 (or the pseudogene TRBV3-2) with TRBJ2-3; TRBD1 matches at 7 bases. In germline, CDR1 is LGHDT, CDR2 YNNKEL (reference sequence). V was pared by 1 base and J by 4 bases, with 5 bases of the junction left unmatched. The CDR3 runs 15 residues. The CDR3 is CASSQGDRAPDTQYF. Written as DNA, the CDR3 is TGTGCCAGCAGCCAAGGTGACAGGGCGCCAGATACGCAGTATTTT.

This rearrangement joins TRBV2 to TRBJ2-5; the D gene is possibly TRBD2 (5 bases). The germline V gene encodes CDR1 SNHLY and CDR2 FYNNEI. V lost 5 bases to trimming and J lost 5 bases, with 6 bases between them. This CDR3 contains 11 residues. The CDR3 DNA reads as TGTGCCAGCAGTCGAGGGGAGACCCAGTACTTC. Its translation is CASSRGETQYF.

The J gene is TRBJ2-3, the V gene TRBV9; 12 bases are shared with TRBD2. Per germline, CDR1 SGDLS and CDR2 YYNGEE. This CDR3 is built from 16 residues. V gave up 3 bases and J gave up 3 bases; unmatched junction bases: 5. CDR3 residues: CASSAPLAGGTDTQYF. CDR3 in DNA: TGTGCCAGCAGCGCGCCGCTAGCGGGGGGGACAGATACGCAGTATTTT. Full variable domain (outside the CDR3, taken from reference TRBV9 and TRBJ2-3): DSGVTQTPKHLITATGQRVTLRCSPRSGDLSVYWYQQSLDQGLQFLIQYYNGEERAKGNILERFSAQQFPDLHSELNLSSLELGDSALYFCASSAPLAGGTDTQYFGPGTRLTVL.

CDR3 in amino acids: CASSFLRGGLSGNTIYF. CDR3 in DNA: TGTGCCAGCAGCTTTCTAAGAGGCGGTCTCTCTGGAAACACCATATATTTT. The V and J genes are TRBV5-6 and TRBJ1-3; D is ambiguous. CDR3 size: 17 residues. CDR1 is SGHDT, CDR2 YYEEEE, per germline. Trimming took 2 bases from V and 0 from J, leaving 15 bases between them.

The chain links TRBV6-5 to TRBJ1-1, with D possibly matching TRBD1 (5 bases). V shed 2 bases and J shed 10 bases, with 11 bases lying between them. The CDR3 has 12 residues. In germline, CDR1 is MNHEY, CDR2 SVGAGI. The DNA of the CDR3 is TGTGCCAGCAGTTACACGGGGGTAGGAGCTTTCTTT. Translated: CASSYTGVGAFF.

The J gene is TRBJ1-1, the V gene TRBV7-9, with D possibly being TRBD1 (5 bases). CDR1 SEHNR and CDR2 FQNEAQ come from the germline V gene (reference sequence). V was pared by 0 bases and J by 3 bases, with 8 bases between. The CDR3 loop spans 14 amino acids. The CDR3 bases are TGTGCCAGCAGCTTAGCGGCAGGGTACACTGAAGCTTTCTTT. Translation gives CASSLAAGYTEAFF.

In the case of this clone: The same CDR3 also results from other DNA sequences found in this sample. The V call is TRBV19, the J call TRBJ2-6; D gene ambiguous. With 3 bases removed from V and 1 base from J, the gap between germline ends came to 4 bases. The germline V gene has CDR1 LNHDA and CDR2 SQIVND (reference sequence). This CDR3 spans 14 amino acids. The CDR3 here is CASSMISGANVLTF. Written as DNA, the CDR3 is TGTGCCAGTAGTATGATATCTGGGGCCAACGTCCTGACTTTC.

This clone was seen once. The rearrangement links TRBV15 to TRBJ1-3; D gene ambiguous. The CDR3 totals 16 residues. V shed 1 base and J shed 0 bases, with 10 bases lying between them. Germline loops: CDR1 LNHNV, CDR2 YYDKDF (reference sequence). The CDR3: CATSRVLGVSGNTIYF. CDR3 nucleotide sequence: TGTGCCACCAGCAGAGTGCTTGGGGTCTCTGGAAACACCATATATTTT.

This clone appeared once. The J gene is TRBJ1-6, the V gene TRBV7-6; D not certain. From germline, CDR1 is SGHVS and CDR2 FNYEAQ. The CDR3 extends over 18 amino acids. V dropped 0 bases and J dropped 6 bases, with 18 bases sitting between them. This CDR3 is CASSLAPPASNFNSPLHF. The CDR3 DNA reads as TGTGCCAGCAGCTTAGCTCCCCCAGCATCGAATTTTAATTCACCCCTCCACTTT.

The rearrangement uses TRBV4-3 and TRBJ1-4; TRBD1 aligns across 7 bases. J gave up 6 bases and V 3 bases, and 10 bases lay outside the gene matches. The CDR3 runs to 16 residues. CDR1 is LGHNA and CDR2 is YSLEER in the germline V gene. The CDR3: CASSQGQTPRYEKLFF. The CDR3 bases are TGCGCCAGCAGCCAGGGACAGACCCCTCGTTATGAAAAACTGTTTTTT.

This sequence joins TRBV7-2 and TRBJ2-3, with 12 bases identical to TRBD2. This CDR3 contains 18 residues. CDR1 SGHTA and CDR2 FQGNSA come from the germline V gene. J lost 3 bases, V lost 3 bases, and 10 bases had no gene match. The CDR3 region is CASSFRLAGGKGTDTQYF. In nucleotides, the CDR3 is TGTGCCAGCAGCTTTAGGCTAGCGGGGGGGAAGGGGACAGATACGCAGTATTTT.

The chain recombines TRBV9 with TRBJ1-2; 9 nucleotides match TRBD1. There are 17 residues in the CDR3. The V and J ends lost 4 bases and 5 bases, in that order; junction bases with no gene match: 15. Germline assignment: CDR1 SGDLS and CDR2 YYNGEE. For the CDR3, the DNA is TGTGCCAGCAGCCCCTTACGGGGGGACAGGGCTAGGTATGGCTACACCTTC. Translation gives CASSPLRGDRARYGYTF.

In DNA form, the CDR3 reads TGCGCCAGCAGCCGGAGCGGGTTGGATACTAACTATGGCTACACCTTC. It codes for CASSRSGLDTNYGYTF. The V and J genes are TRBV5-1 and TRBJ1-2, with no clear D. Germline CDR1 and CDR2: SGHRS and YFSETQ. This CDR3 comprises 16 residues. The ends were cut back, 4 bases at V and 0 bases at J, with 16 bases in the middle.

The V gene is TRBV6-5, the J gene TRBJ1-2; TRBD1 aligns across 8 bases. Unmatched junction bases numbered 3, after V lost 6 bases and J lost 0 bases. Germline V lookup: CDR1 MNHEY, CDR2 SVGAGI. The CDR3 is made up of 14 amino acids. Written as DNA, the CDR3 is TGTGCCAGCAGCCGACAGGGGTCTAACTATGGCTACACCTTC. The encoded protein is CASSRQGSNYGYTF.

V gene TRBV9 combines with J gene TRBJ1-6; TRBD1 aligns across 9 bases. The junction had 1 base not matched to a gene; V was cut back by 3 bases and J by 6 bases. Germline V gives CDR1 SGDLS, CDR2 YYNGEE. The CDR3 consists of 14 residues. In DNA form, the CDR3 reads TGTGCCAGCAGCGGGGACAGGGTTAATTCACCCCTCCACTTT. Encoded protein: CASSGDRVNSPLHF.

V usage is TRBV27 and J usage is TRBJ1-4; D unresolved. Germline CDR1 MNHEY, CDR2 SMNVEV (reference sequence). The CDR3 runs 13 residues. Trimming shortened V by 6 bases and J by 8 bases, and 13 bases separated the two germline ends. The DNA for the CDR3 is TGTGCCAGCAGCCGTACCCTTTGGGAAAAACTGTTTTTT. Its protein product is CASSRTLWEKLFF.

This chain links TRBV6-5 with TRBJ2-1; TRBD1 matches at 7 bases. The CDR3 runs 16 residues. The V segment lost 0 bases and the J segment 6 bases; nucleotides outside the gene matches: 8. Germline V gene lookup returns CDR1 MNHEY and CDR2 SVGAGI. In DNA form, the CDR3 reads TGTGCCAGCAGTTACTCGAGACAGGGATTAAGCAATGAGCAGTTCTTC. Translating it yields CASSYSRQGLSNEQFF.

This clone has a handful of counts. The chain employs TRBV7-8 and TRBJ2-2; D might be TRBD2 (7 bases). The CDR3 covers 18 residues. The germline V gene has CDR1 SGHVS and CDR2 FQNEAQ. V lost 5 bases and J 5 bases, leaving 24 bases between the germline ends. The CDR3 DNA follows: TGTGCCAGCAGCCCGAGTTGGAGGGGGGGCGGCGGGACCGGGGAGCTGTTTTTT. This translates into CASSPSWRGGGGTGELFF.

The chain joins TRBV19 to TRBJ2-7; the D gene is possibly TRBD1 (5 bases). Trimming removed 4 bases at V and 3 bases at J, with 16 bases between. This CDR3 has 15 amino acids. Germline CDR1 is LNHDA and CDR2 is SQIVND (reference sequence). The CDR3 is CASSSRTLPIYEQYF. CDR3 DNA: TGTGCCAGTAGTAGTCGGACACTGCCTATCTACGAGCAGTACTTC.

The chain joins TRBV30 to TRBJ2-7; 7 bases are shared with TRBD2. This CDR3 has 15 amino acids. Germline loops: CDR1 GTSNPN, CDR2 SVGIG (reference sequence). The trim removed 0 bases at V and 0 bases at J, leaving 5 bases unmatched. CDR3 loop: CAWSVRGGSSYEQYF. The CDR3 DNA is TGTGCCTGGAGTGTACGGGGCGGGAGCTCCTACGAGCAGTACTTC. Variable domain in full (rest from reference TRBV30 and TRBJ2-7): SQTIHQWPATLVQPVGSPLSLECTVEGTSNPNLYWYRQAAGRGLQLLFYSVGIGQISSEVPQNLSASRPQDRQFILSSKKLLLSDSGFYLCAWSVRGGSSYEQYFGPGTRLTVT.

The V gene is TRBV4-1, the J gene TRBJ1-2; no reliable D call. The CDR3 contains 15 residues. Germline V gives CDR1 MGHRA, CDR2 YSYEKL. Trimming removed 1 base at V and 1 base at J, with 10 bases between. The CDR3 sequence is CASSQVPTINYGYTF. The CDR3 coding sequence is TGCGCCAGCAGCCAAGTACCCACGATTAACTATGGCTACACCTTC.

This clone is a singleton in its sample. This CDR3 is CASSVAQGGGEQFF. CDR3 nucleotides: TGTGCCAGCAGCGTAGCCCAGGGCGGTGGTGAGCAGTTCTTC. The chain uses TRBV9 and TRBJ2-1, with a tentative D call TRBD1 (5 bases). The CDR3 length is 14 residues. Germline V CDR1 and CDR2: SGDLS, YYNGEE. Trimming pared 0 bases from V and 9 bases from J, leaving 13 bases between.

This clone appeared once. V usage is TRBV7-2 and J usage is TRBJ1-6; no clear D. The germline V gene has CDR1 SGHTA and CDR2 FQGNSA. Trimming shortened V by 1 base and J by 8 bases, and 9 bases separated the two germline ends. CDR3 size: 14 residues. CDR3 sequence reads: CASSLEARYSPLHF. The DNA of the CDR3 is TGTGCCAGCAGCTTAGAGGCCCGATATTCACCCCTCCACTTT.